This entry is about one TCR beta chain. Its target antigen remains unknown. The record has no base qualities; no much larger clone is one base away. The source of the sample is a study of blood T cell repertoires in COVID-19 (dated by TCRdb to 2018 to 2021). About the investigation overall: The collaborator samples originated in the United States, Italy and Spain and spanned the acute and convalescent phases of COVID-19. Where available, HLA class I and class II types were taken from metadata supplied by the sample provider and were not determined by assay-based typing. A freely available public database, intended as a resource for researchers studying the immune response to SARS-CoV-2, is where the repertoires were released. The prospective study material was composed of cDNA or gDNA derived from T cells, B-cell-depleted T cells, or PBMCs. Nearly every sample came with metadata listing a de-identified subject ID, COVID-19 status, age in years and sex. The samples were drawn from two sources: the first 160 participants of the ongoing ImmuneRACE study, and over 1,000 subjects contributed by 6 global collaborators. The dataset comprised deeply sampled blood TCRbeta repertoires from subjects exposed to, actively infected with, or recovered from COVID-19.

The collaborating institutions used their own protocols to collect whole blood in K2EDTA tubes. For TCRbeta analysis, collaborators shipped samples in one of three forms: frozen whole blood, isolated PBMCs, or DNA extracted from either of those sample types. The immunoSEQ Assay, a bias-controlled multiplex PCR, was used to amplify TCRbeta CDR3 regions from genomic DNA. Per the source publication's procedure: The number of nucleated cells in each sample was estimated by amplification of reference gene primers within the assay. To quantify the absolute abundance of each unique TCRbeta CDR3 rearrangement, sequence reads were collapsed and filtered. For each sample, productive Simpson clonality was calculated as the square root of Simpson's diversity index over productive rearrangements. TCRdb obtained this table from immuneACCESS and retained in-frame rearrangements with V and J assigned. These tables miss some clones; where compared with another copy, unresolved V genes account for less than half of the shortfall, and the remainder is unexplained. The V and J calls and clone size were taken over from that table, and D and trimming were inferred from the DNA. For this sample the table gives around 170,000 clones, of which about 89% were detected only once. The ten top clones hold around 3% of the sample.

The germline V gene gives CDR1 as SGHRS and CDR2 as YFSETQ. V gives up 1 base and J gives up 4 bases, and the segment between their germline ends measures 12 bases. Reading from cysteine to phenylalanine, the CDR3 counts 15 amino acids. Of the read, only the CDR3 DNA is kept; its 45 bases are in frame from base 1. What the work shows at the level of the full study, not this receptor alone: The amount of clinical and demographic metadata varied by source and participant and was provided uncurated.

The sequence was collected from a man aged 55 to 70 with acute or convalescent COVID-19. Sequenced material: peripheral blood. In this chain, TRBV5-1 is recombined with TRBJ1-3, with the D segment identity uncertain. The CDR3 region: CASSLPGIAGNTIYF. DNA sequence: TGCGCCAGCAGCTTGCCGGGGATCGCCGGAAACACCATATATTTT.